The rows below give T cell receptor beta chains drawn from one sample of a study of tissue T cells after allogeneic stem cell transplantation. Profiled with immunoSEQ multiplex PCR; TCRdb holds only in-frame clones, not every one. The table includes about 1,000 clones, 75% to 95% detected once. The sequenced sample was spleen tissue, obtained at autopsy. Receptors were obtained from a male patient at least 60 years old with steroid-refractory graft-versus-host disease after an allogeneic stem cell transplant. Some T cells could come from the graft donor. The CDR3 runs from the conserved cysteine through the conserved F or W. The order of the fields is V gene, clone size, J gene, D gene, CDR3 protein, CDR3 DNA. D genes are given only for firm matches. Clone size is not always given. Where it is, it says once, few, many or a class for expanded clones.

>TRBV3-1/TRBV3-2|.|TRBJ2-5|.
CASSQEAAGPQETQYF
TGTGCCAGCAGCCAAGAGGCGGCTGGACCCCAAGAGACCCAGTACTTC
>TRBV28|.|TRBJ1-1|.
CASSLPGKAGITEAFF
TGTGCCAGCAGTCTCCCCGGGAAGGCGGGGATCACTGAAGCTTTCTTT
>TRBV3-1/TRBV3-2|.|TRBJ2-2|.
CASSPPGRELGFANTGELFF
TGTGCCAGCAGCCCCCCCGGAAGGGAGCTGGGGTTCGCGAACACCGGGGAGCTGTTTTTT
>TRBV27|once|TRBJ2-3|.
CASSPPPLDTQYF
TGTGCCAGCAGTCCTCCCCCTTTGGATACGCAGTATTTT
>TRBV9|.|TRBJ1-2|TRBD1
CASSVSPGQFNYGYTF
TGTGCCAGCAGCGTATCCCCGGGACAGTTTAACTATGGCTACACCTTC
>TRBV6-2/TRBV6-3|.|TRBJ1-4|.
CASSNPRLNEKLFF
TGTGCCAGCAGTAATCCTCGACTTAATGAAAAACTGTTTTTT
>TRBV3-1/TRBV3-2|.|TRBJ1-5|.
CASSQEGAQPQHF
TGTGCCAGCAGCCAAGAGGGGGCTCAGCCCCAGCATTTT
>TRBV28|.|TRBJ1-5|TRBD1
CASSLGGQGSQPQHF
TGTGCCAGCAGTTTAGGGGGACAGGGCAGCCAGCCCCAGCATTTT
>TRBV9|.|TRBJ1-2|.
CASSDGLQDGYTF
TGTGCCAGCAGCGACGGACTTCAGGATGGCTACACCTTC
>TRBV6-5|.|TRBJ2-4|TRBD1
CASTEQGATKNIQYF
TGTGCCAGCACCGAACAGGGGGCAACCAAAAACATTCAGTACTTC
>TRBV7-8|.|TRBJ2-7|.
CASSLSFGGLGNKQYF
TGTGCCAGCAGCTTAAGCTTTGGGGGGCTAGGGAATAAGCAGTACTTC
>TRBV5-6|.|TRBJ1-5|.
CASSLARGWWPQHF
TGTGCCAGCAGCTTGGCTAGGGGATGGTGGCCCCAGCATTTT
>TRBV7-3|.|TRBJ2-7|.
CASSLTAGPNEQYF
TGTGCCAGCAGCTTAACGGCAGGCCCCAACGAGCAGTACTTC
>TRBV6-4|once|TRBJ1-1|.
CASSDQGLGTEAFF
TGTGCCAGCAGCGATCAGGGGCTCGGCACTGAAGCTTTCTTT
>TRBV5-4|once|TRBJ1-6|.
CASSLMRSSYNSPLHF
TGTGCCAGCAGCTTAATGAGAAGCTCCTATAATTCACCCCTCCACTTT
>TRBV6-5|.|TRBJ2-7|TRBD2
CASSSAGDVGEQYF
TGTGCCAGCAGTTCGGCGGGGGACGTGGGAGAGCAGTACTTC
>TRBV27|.|TRBJ2-5|.
CASSFGGDLGLQETQYF
TGTGCCAGCAGTTTCGGCGGCGACCTGGGGCTACAAGAGACCCAGTACTTC
>TRBV4-2|few|TRBJ1-3|.
CASSQETGSGNTIYF
TGTGCCAGCAGCCAAGAGACAGGCTCTGGAAACACCATATATTTT
>TRBV19|.|TRBJ2-7|TRBD1
CASKRGQDSYEQYF
TGTGCCAGTAAGCGCGGACAGGACTCCTACGAGCAGTACTTC
>TRBV6-4|.|TRBJ2-2|TRBD2
CASSDAPSGGTGELFF
TGTGCCAGCAGTGACGCTCCTAGCGGGGGCACCGGGGAGCTGTTTTTT
>TRBV6-2/TRBV6-3|once|TRBJ2-7|.
CASSYFRCQGSYEQYF
TGTGCCAGCAGTTACTTTCGGTGTCAGGGGAGTTACGAGCAGTACTTC
>TRBV5-4|few|TRBJ1-5|.
CASSLRGQPQHF
TGTGCCAGCAGCTTGCGTGGTCAGCCCCAGCATTTT
>TRBV6-6|.|TRBJ2-7|.
CASQSGNEQYF
TGTGCCAGCCAATCTGGGAATGAGCAGTACTTC
>TRBV18|.|TRBJ2-7|TRBD1
CASSPKGQADYYEQYF
TGTGCCAGCTCACCTAAAGGACAGGCCGATTACTACGAGCAGTACTTC
>TRBV4-2|few|TRBJ1-5|.
CASSQEGGGYQPQHF
TGTGCCAGCAGCCAAGAAGGGGGGGGCTATCAGCCCCAGCATTTT
>TRBV30|.|TRBJ2-7|.
CAWSGWSESYEQYF
TGTGCCTGGAGTGGGTGGTCGGAGTCCTACGAGCAGTACTTC
>TRBV7-9|.|TRBJ2-3|.
CASSFRDTQYF
TGTGCCAGCAGCTTCAGGGATACGCAGTATTTT
>TRBV6-5|.|TRBJ2-1|TRBD2
CASSYSNYGGGEQFF
TGTGCCAGCAGTTACTCGAACTATGGGGGGGGTGAGCAGTTCTTC
>TRBV7-8|.|TRBJ1-1|.
CASSLRETEAFF
TGTGCCAGCAGCCTCAGGGAAACTGAAGCTTTCTTT
>TRBV19|.|TRBJ1-1|TRBD1
CASTFTPQQGLFHRREAFF
TGTGCCAGTACTTTCACCCCTCAACAGGGGTTATTTCATCGGAGGGAAGCTTTCTTT
>TRBV20-1|once|TRBJ1-5|TRBD1
CSASTPQGGNQPQHF
TGCAGTGCTAGTACCCCGCAGGGGGGCAATCAGCCCCAGCATTTT
>TRBV6-1|.|TRBJ2-7|TRBD1
CASSEAGTGGYEQYF
TGTGCCAGCAGTGAAGCGGGGACAGGGGGCTACGAGCAGTACTTC
>TRBV28|.|TRBJ2-7|.
CASSTGYEQYF
TGTGCCAGCAGTACAGGGTACGAGCAGTACTTC
>TRBV6-6|few|TRBJ2-7|.
CASGQGLLETYEQYF
TGTGCCAGCGGCCAGGGCCTCTTGGAGACCTACGAGCAGTACTTC
>TRBV5-6|.|TRBJ1-1|.
CASSLGDRMNTEAFF
TGTGCCAGCAGCTTAGGAGACAGAATGAACACTGAAGCTTTCTTT
>TRBV9|.|TRBJ2-5|TRBD1
CASSVAGGPQETQYF
TGTGCCAGCAGCGTAGCAGGGGGCCCCCAAGAGACCCAGTACTTC
>TRBV6-5|.|TRBJ2-7|.
CASSLGREQYF
TGTGCCAGCAGTTTGGGACGCGAGCAGTACTTC
>TRBV15|.|TRBJ1-4|TRBD1
CATSRVRGQRNEKLFF
TGTGCCACCAGCAGAGTAAGGGGACAGCGGAATGAAAAACTGTTTTTT
>TRBV9|once|TRBJ2-1|.
CASSVYPDYNEQFF
TGTGCCAGCAGCGTTTATCCAGACTACAATGAGCAGTTCTTC
>TRBV21-1|.|TRBJ1-3|.
CASSKDRGGNTIYF
TGTGCCAGCAGCAAGGACAGGGGTGGAAACACCATATATTTT
>TRBV2|few|TRBJ1-2|.
CASSEQGQPFLYGYTF
TGTGCCAGCAGTGAACAAGGTCAGCCGTTCCTCTATGGCTACACCTTC
>TRBV12-3/TRBV12-4|.|TRBJ2-1|.
CASSLGWGDEQFF
TGTGCCAGCAGCCTAGGTTGGGGAGATGAGCAGTTCTTC
>TRBV7-9|.|TRBJ1-3|.
CASRLGGLRNTIYF
TGTGCCAGCAGGCTGGGGGGGCTCAGAAACACCATATATTTT
>TRBV15|.|TRBJ2-1|.
CASGDDSNEQFF
TGTGCCAGCGGGGATGATAGCAATGAGCAGTTCTTC
>TRBV21-1|.|TRBJ2-2|.
CASPESYTTELNTGELFF
TGTGCCAGCCCGGAATCTTATACGACAGAGCTGAACACCGGGGAGCTGTTTTTT
>TRBV2|.|TRBJ2-7|TRBD2
CASRGSGSGRGEQYF
TGTGCCAGCAGGGGTAGCGGGTCAGGTCGGGGGGAGCAGTACTTC
>TRBV7-9|.|TRBJ2-3|.
CASSLIGSDTQYF
TGTGCCAGCAGCTTAATTGGTTCAGATACGCAGTATTTT
>TRBV2|few|TRBJ1-3|TRBD1
CASSESIWTGFSGNTIYF
TGTGCCAGCAGTGAAAGTATTTGGACAGGGTTCTCTGGAAACACCATATATTTT
>TRBV4-2|.|TRBJ2-7|TRBD1
CASSQVDRTDTYEQYF
TGTGCCAGCAGCCAAGTGGACAGGACAGATACCTACGAGCAGTACTTC
>TRBV28|.|TRBJ1-4|.
CASRQTGDEKLFF
TGTGCCAGCAGGCAGACAGGAGATGAAAAACTGTTTTTT
>TRBV7-2|.|TRBJ2-7|.
CASSSYYEQYF
TGTGCCAGCAGCTCGTACTACGAGCAGTACTTC
>TRBV30|.|TRBJ2-3|TRBD2
CAWRTGTSGTDTQYF
TGTGCCTGGAGAACCGGGACTAGCGGCACAGATACGCAGTATTTT
>TRBV5-4|.|TRBJ1-6|TRBD1
CASSLSQGAGNSPLHF
TGTGCCAGCAGCTTGAGTCAGGGGGCGGGTAATTCACCCCTCCACTTT
>TRBV21-1|.|TRBJ2-3|.
CASSKADTQYF
TGTGCCAGCAGCAAGGCAGATACGCAGTATTTT
>TRBV6-4|.|TRBJ2-2|.
CASSSGNTGELFF
TGTGCCAGCAGTAGCGGGAACACCGGGGAGCTGTTTTTT